This TCR beta chain was identified during a study of blood T cell repertoires in COVID-19. Study as a whole: Italy, Spain and the United States were the sources of the convalescent and acute COVID-19 samples. PBMCs, B-cell-depleted T cells, or T cells provided the cDNA or gDNA that made up the material.

Original methodology: Amplified reference gene primers provided the basis for estimating nucleated cell counts. Only in-frame clones appear in the TCRdb table, and some are missing; sequencing was by immunoSEQ multiplex PCR. V and J calls and clone size are given by that table; D and trimming were obtained from the DNA. The sample comprises 130,000 or so clones, 88% of which are singletons, and about 1.6% rests with the top ten. The V end was cut by 5 bases, the J end by 6 bases, with 13 bases between. This CDR3 comprises 13 residues. CDR1 and CDR2 from the germline V gene are SEHNR and FQNEAQ (reference sequence).

Sequenced input: peripheral blood. The V gene is TRBV7-9, the J gene TRBJ1-1; D might be TRBD1 (6 bases). The source is a woman aged 55-69 years with acute or convalescent COVID-19. The CDR3 DNA reads as TGTGCCAGCAGCCCCGGGACAAGGCCTGAAGCTTTCTTT. Translating it yields CASSPGTRPEAFF.